The clone carrying this T cell receptor beta chain was recorded once. After removal of 3 bases from V and 5 bases from J, the junction contained 7 bases not matched to a gene. The CDR3 loop spans 14 amino acids. Per germline, CDR1 ENHRY and CDR2 SYGVKD. The sample belongs to a study of blood T cell repertoires in COVID-19. Study background: Collection of acute and convalescent COVID-19 samples took place in the United States, Italy and Spain.

This table comes from immunoSEQ multiplex PCR, and its TCRdb copy is limited to in-frame clones, with some not included. This table holds 250,000 to 300,000 clones, about 76% found once. The material sequenced was peripheral blood. This sequence was found in a woman aged 55-69 years with active or convalescent COVID-19. The V and J genes are TRBV10-3 and TRBJ2-7; the match to TRBD1 covers 7 bases. CDR3 coding DNA: TGTGCCATCAGTGACAGCCGACAGGGCCACGAGCAGTACTTC. Translation gives CAISDSRQGHEQYF.